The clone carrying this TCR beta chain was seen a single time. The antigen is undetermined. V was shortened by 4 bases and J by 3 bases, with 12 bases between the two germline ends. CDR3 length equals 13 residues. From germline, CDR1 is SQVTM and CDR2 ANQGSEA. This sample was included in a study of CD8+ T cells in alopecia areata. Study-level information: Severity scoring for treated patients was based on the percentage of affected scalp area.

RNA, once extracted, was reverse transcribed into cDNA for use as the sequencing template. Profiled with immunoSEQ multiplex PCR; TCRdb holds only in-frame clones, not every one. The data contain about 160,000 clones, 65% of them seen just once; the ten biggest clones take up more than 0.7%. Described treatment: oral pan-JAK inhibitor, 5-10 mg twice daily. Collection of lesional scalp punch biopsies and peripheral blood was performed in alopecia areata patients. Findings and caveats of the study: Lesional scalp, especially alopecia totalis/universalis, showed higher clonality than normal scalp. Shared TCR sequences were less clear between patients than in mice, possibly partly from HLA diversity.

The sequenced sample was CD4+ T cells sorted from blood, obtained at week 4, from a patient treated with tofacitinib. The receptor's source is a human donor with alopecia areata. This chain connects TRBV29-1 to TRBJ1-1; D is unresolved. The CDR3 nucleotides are TGCAGCGTTGTTGTCAACCATGACACTGAAGCTTTCTTT. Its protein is CSVVVNHDTEAFF.